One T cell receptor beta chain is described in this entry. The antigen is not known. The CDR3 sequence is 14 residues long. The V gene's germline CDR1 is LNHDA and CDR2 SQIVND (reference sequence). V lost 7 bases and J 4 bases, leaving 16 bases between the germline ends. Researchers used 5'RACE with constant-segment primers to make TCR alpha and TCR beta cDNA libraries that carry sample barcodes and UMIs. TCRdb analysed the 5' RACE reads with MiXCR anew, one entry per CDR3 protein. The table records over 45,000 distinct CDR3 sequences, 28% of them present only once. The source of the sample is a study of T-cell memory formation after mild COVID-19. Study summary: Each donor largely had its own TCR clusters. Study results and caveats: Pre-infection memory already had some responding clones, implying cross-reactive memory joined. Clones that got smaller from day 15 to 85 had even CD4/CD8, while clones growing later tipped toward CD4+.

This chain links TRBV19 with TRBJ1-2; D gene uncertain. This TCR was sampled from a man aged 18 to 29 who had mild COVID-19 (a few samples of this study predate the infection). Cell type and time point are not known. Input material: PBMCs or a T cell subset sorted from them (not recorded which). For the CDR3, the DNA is TGTGCCAGTAAGGACCCGGAAAGGATCTATGGCTACACCTTC. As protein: CASKDPERIYGYTF.